This record covers a single T cell receptor (beta chain). Clones were read by immunoSEQ multiplex PCR, and TCRdb kept only the in-frame ones, dropping some. The data contain some 38,000 clones, around 89% of them singletons. These data are taken from a study of T cell changes during pregnancy in multiple sclerosis. CDR1 is LNHNV and CDR2 is YYDKDF in the germline V gene (reference sequence). V was clipped by 4 bases and J by 7 bases; unmatched bases: 6. The CDR3 sequence is 13 residues long. The chain carries TRBV15 and TRBJ1-2, with 7 bases that match TRBD1. Sequenced here: CD8+ T cells from peripheral blood mononuclear cells, sampled in the third trimester of pregnancy. This receptor was obtained from a female donor with multiple sclerosis, enrolled in a pregnancy study. CDR3 nucleotide sequence: TGTGCCACCAGCAAGGCAGGGGGTGCTGGCTACACCTTC. This sequence encodes CATSKAGGAGYTF. Full variable domain (missing parts from reference TRBV15 and TRBJ1-2): DAMVIQNPRYQVTQFGKPVTLSCSQTLNHNVMYWYQQKSSQAPKLLFHYYDKDFNNEADTPDNFQSRRPNTSFCFLDIRSPGLGDTAMYLCATSKAGGAGYTFGSGTRLTVV.